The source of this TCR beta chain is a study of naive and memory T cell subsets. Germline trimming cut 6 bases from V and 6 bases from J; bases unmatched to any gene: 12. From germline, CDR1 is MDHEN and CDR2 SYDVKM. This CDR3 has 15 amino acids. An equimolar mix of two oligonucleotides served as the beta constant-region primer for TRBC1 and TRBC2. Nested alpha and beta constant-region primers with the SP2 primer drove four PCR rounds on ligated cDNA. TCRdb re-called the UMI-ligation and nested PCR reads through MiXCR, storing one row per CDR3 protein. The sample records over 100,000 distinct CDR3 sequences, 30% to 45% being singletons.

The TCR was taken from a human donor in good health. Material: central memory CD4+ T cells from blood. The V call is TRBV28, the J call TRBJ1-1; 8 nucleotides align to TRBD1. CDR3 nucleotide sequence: TGTGCCAGCAGAGATGAAGGGACAGGCTCCGCTGAAGCTTTCTTT. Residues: CASRDEGTGSAEAFF.